Below are 25 T cell receptor beta chains sequenced from a single sample in a study of T cell responses to AZD1222 COVID-19 vaccine. Clones were read by immunoSEQ multiplex PCR, and TCRdb kept only the in-frame ones, dropping some. There are more than 110,000 clones in the sample, with under 2.5% held by the top ten. Material for sequencing was peripheral blood. The receptor source for this set is an adult in good health.

The rearrangement links TRBV27 to TRBJ1-4; no clear D. The V gene lost 5 bases and the J gene lost 4 bases, with 14 bases spanning the gap. This CDR3 spans 15 amino acids. Germline V lookup: CDR1 MNHEY, CDR2 SMNVEV (reference sequence). The CDR3 nucleotides read TGTGCCAGCAGTACTAAGTCCCCCTTTAATGAAAAACTGTTTTTT. As protein: CASSTKSPFNEKLFF.

The chain uses TRBV24-1 and TRBJ1-5; D is unresolved. CDR1 is KGHDR, CDR2 SFDVKD, per germline. Trimming shortened V by 4 bases and J by 5 bases, and 11 bases separated the two germline ends. This CDR3 has 14 residues. CDR3 loop: CATSEVRDDQPQHF. The CDR3 DNA follows: TGTGCCACCAGTGAGGTTAGGGATGATCAGCCCCAGCATTTT.

The rearrangement joins TRBV11-3 to TRBJ2-3; a weak D match, TRBD2 (6 bases). Germline loops: CDR1 SGHNT, CDR2 YENEEA. The CDR3 spans 14 residues. V shed 4 bases and J shed 2 bases, with 10 bases lying between them. CDR3 in DNA: TGTGCCAGCAGCTCCCCGGGGGACACAGATACGCAGTATTTT. Residues: CASSSPGDTDTQYF.

The chain joins TRBV5-1 to TRBJ1-1; TRBD1 matches 9 bases. Trimming took 0 bases from V and 5 from J; bases not matched to a gene: 5. CDR1 and CDR2 (germline): SGHRS, YFSETQ. The CDR3 sequence is 15 residues long. CDR3 bases: TGCGCCAGCAGCTTGGTAGGGGACAGGGAGACTGAAGCTTTCTTT. Its protein is CASSLVGDRETEAFF.

A word on this clone: The identical CDR3 is also encoded by other nucleotide sequences in the sample. The chain is built from TRBV3-1 (or the pseudogene TRBV3-2) and TRBJ2-3; 12 bases line up with TRBD2. CDR1 and CDR2 from the germline V gene are LGHDT and YNNKEL (reference sequence). After removal of 0 bases from V and 3 bases from J, the junction contained 7 bases not matched to a gene. There are 18 residues in the CDR3. CDR3 bases: TGTGCCAGCAGCCAAGATTTTGCTAGCGGGGGGGAAACAGATACGCAGTATTTT. Translation gives CASSQDFASGGETDTQYF.

The V and J genes are TRBV19 and TRBJ1-3; the match to TRBD1 covers 7 bases. Germline loops: CDR1 LNHDA, CDR2 SQIVND (reference sequence). V shed 6 bases, J shed 5 bases, and the junction held 7 bases outside the gene matches. This CDR3 contains 14 residues. The CDR3 DNA reads as TGTGCCAGTAGCTCTCCGGGACAGAGAAACACCATATATTTT. Translating gives CASSSPGQRNTIYF.

This sequence joins TRBV7-9 and TRBJ1-1; D may be TRBD1 (6 bases). Trimming removed 4 bases from V and 5 bases from J, with 20 bases in between. This CDR3 region has 16 residues. The germline V gene encodes CDR1 SEHNR and CDR2 FQNEAQ (reference sequence). In DNA form, the CDR3 reads TGTGCCAGCAGCTCGCGATTAGGGGACATTGGGACTGAAGCTTTCTTT. This gives the protein CASSSRLGDIGTEAFF. The full variable domain, in which reference TRBV7-9 and TRBJ1-1 provide the parts outside the CDR3, is DTGVSQNPRHKITKRGQNVTFRCDPISEHNRLYWYRQTLGQGPEFLTYFQNEAQLEKSRLLSDRFSAERPKGSFSTLEIQRTEQGDSAMYLCASSSRLGDIGTEAFFGQGTRLTVV.

This sequence joins TRBV9 and TRBJ2-7; 8 bases match TRBD1. V shed 4 bases, J shed 5 bases, and the junction held 11 bases outside the gene matches. CDR1 and CDR2 (germline): SGDLS, YYNGEE. CDR3 length equals 15 residues. For the CDR3, the DNA is TGTGCCAGCAGCCCCCCTCCCGGGACAGGAAACGAGCAGTACTTC. Encoded protein: CASSPPPGTGNEQYF.

The genes are TRBV27 and TRBJ2-1; D uncertain. Per germline, CDR1 MNHEY and CDR2 SMNVEV (reference sequence). V lost 5 bases and J lost 4, with 6 bases in between. The CDR3 spans 12 residues. CDR3 region: CASSPIYNEQFF. The CDR3 nucleotides are TGTGCCAGCAGTCCCATATACAATGAGCAGTTCTTC.

The rearrangement uses TRBV9 and TRBJ2-5, with 7 bases lining up with TRBD1. The CDR3 is made up of 14 amino acids. CDR1 and CDR2 (germline): SGDLS, YYNGEE. J was trimmed by 5 bases and V by 4 bases; bases with no gene match: 8. In nucleotides, the CDR3 is TGTGCCAGCAGCCACCAGGGGGTAGGGGAGACCCAGTACTTC. Its protein product is CASSHQGVGETQYF.

J is TRBJ2-2 and V is TRBV2; D might be TRBD2 (5 bases). The CDR3 contains 14 residues. Germline lookup yields CDR1 SNHLY and CDR2 FYNNEI. The V gene lost 6 bases and the J gene lost 1 base, with 9 bases spanning the gap. Here the CDR3 DNA reads TGTGCCAGCAGGCGGGCAGGGAACACCGGGGAGCTGTTTTTT. This sequence encodes CASRRAGNTGELFF.

This chain joins TRBV16 and TRBJ1-2; possible D gene TRBD1, 5 bases. Trimming removed 0 bases at V and 8 bases at J, with 7 bases between. The germline V gene encodes CDR1 KGHSY and CDR2 FQNENV. CDR3 length: 12 amino acids. CDR3 nucleotides: TGTGCCAGCAGCCAATCGGGGGACGGCTACACCTTC. Translated: CASSQSGDGYTF.

The CDR3 here is CASSLVASLNTGELFF. The CDR3 DNA is TGTGCCAGCAGCTTAGTCGCTAGCCTGAACACCGGGGAGCTGTTTTTT. The V call is TRBV7-9, the J call TRBJ2-2; TRBD2 is a possible D gene (5 bases). The CDR3 has 16 amino acids. Germline V gives CDR1 SEHNR, CDR2 FQNEAQ (reference sequence). Trimming stripped 1 base from V and 1 base from J, with 10 bases between.

The chain has TRBV6-1 and TRBJ1-5; D gene unclear. The V and J ends lost 3 bases and 0 bases respectively, with 15 bases between them. The germline V gene encodes CDR1 MNHNS and CDR2 SASEGT. The CDR3 is 17 amino acids. CDR3 sequence (DNA): TGTGCCAGCAGTGATCTTGGCAGTACCTATAGCAATCAGCCCCAGCATTTT. Encoded protein: CASSDLGSTYSNQPQHF.

The chain couples TRBV4-1 to TRBJ1-2; D gene uncertain. Germline CDR1 and CDR2: MGHRA and YSYEKL. V was cut by 0 bases and J by 1 base, with 9 bases left in between. CDR3 length: 15 residues. The CDR3: CASSQDIGVNYGYTF. CDR3 nucleotide sequence: TGCGCCAGCAGCCAAGATATTGGGGTTAACTATGGCTACACCTTC.

The rearrangement uses TRBV6-5 and TRBJ2-7; TRBD1 matches at 8 bases. Germline V gene lookup returns CDR1 MNHEY and CDR2 SVGAGI. The V gene end was trimmed by 5 bases and the J gene end by 3 bases; junction bases not matched to a gene: 3. This CDR3 comprises 13 residues. The CDR3 region has the DNA TGTGCCAGCAGTCGACAGGGGAACTACGAGCAGTACTTC. Translated: CASSRQGNYEQYF.

The V and J genes are TRBV27 and TRBJ2-1; 9 nucleotides line up with TRBD1. From germline, CDR1 is MNHEY and CDR2 SMNVEV (reference sequence). This CDR3 is built from 17 residues. V gave up 3 bases and J gave up 1 base; unmatched junction bases: 7. The CDR3 loop is CASSLRPGQGSYNEQFF. Here the CDR3 DNA reads TGTGCCAGCAGTTTGAGGCCGGGACAGGGATCCTACAATGAGCAGTTCTTC.

CDR3 in DNA: TGTGCCTGGAGTGTACTTGGGTGGGGCACTGAAGCTTTCTTT. Translated: CAWSVLGWGTEAFF. This chain uses TRBV30 with TRBJ1-1; the D is unclear. V gave up 0 bases and J gave up 4 bases, with 12 bases separating them. In germline, CDR1 is GTSNPN, CDR2 SVGIG (reference sequence). CDR3 length: 14 residues. Together with reference TRBV30 and TRBJ1-1, the CDR3 gives the full variable domain: SQTIHQWPATLVQPVGSPLSLECTVEGTSNPNLYWYRQAAGRGLQLLFYSVGIGQISSEVPQNLSASRPQDRQFILSSKKLLLSDSGFYLCAWSVLGWGTEAFFGQGTRLTVV.

The chain is built from TRBV19 and TRBJ2-7, with 7 bases matching TRBD1. Germline V lookup: CDR1 LNHDA, CDR2 SQIVND (reference sequence). CDR3 length equals 14 residues. Unmatched junction bases numbered 2, after V lost 3 bases and J lost 0 bases. The CDR3 nucleotides are TGTGCCAGTAGTATTACAGGGGCCTCCTACGAGCAGTACTTC. Protein: CASSITGASYEQYF.

The rearrangement joins TRBV2 to TRBJ2-7, with TRBD1 matching over 10 bases. Trimming removed 5 bases from V and 2 bases from J; junction bases left unmatched: 3. The V gene's germline CDR1 is SNHLY and CDR2 FYNNEI. CDR3 size: 14 residues. CDR3 residues: CASSRDRGTYEQYF. The CDR3 DNA follows: TGTGCCAGCAGTAGGGACAGGGGTACCTACGAGCAGTACTTC.

The J gene is TRBJ2-6, the V gene TRBV6-5; 7 nucleotides align to TRBD2. V lost 0 bases to trimming and J lost 4 bases; unmatched junction nucleotides: 3. CDR1 and CDR2 from the germline V gene are MNHEY and SVGAGI. This CDR3 region has 16 residues. The CDR3 DNA is TGTGCCAGCAGTTACTCCGGACTAGGGGGGGCCAACGTCCTGACTTTC. This gives the protein CASSYSGLGGANVLTF.

The V and J genes are TRBV4-2 and TRBJ1-1; D gene uncertain. The CDR3 consists of 16 residues. The germline CDR1 and CDR2 sequences are LGHNA and YNFKEQ. Deletions cut 1 base from V and 1 base from J, with 13 bases between. CDR3 loop: CASSQAEYDGNTEAFF. For the CDR3, the DNA is TGTGCCAGCAGCCAAGCAGAGTATGACGGGAACACTGAAGCTTTCTTT.

The V and J genes are TRBV2 and TRBJ1-5; 10 bases are shared with TRBD1. The germline gives CDR1 SNHLY, CDR2 FYNNEI. The V and J ends lost 1 base and 7 bases, in that order; junction bases with no gene match: 7. The CDR3 contains 16 residues. As DNA, the CDR3 is TGTGCCAGCAGTGAAGGGGGACAGGGGCCGGGGCAGCCCCAGCATTTT. Translation gives CASSEGGQGPGQPQHF.

The rearrangement uses TRBV30 and TRBJ1-4; D is uncertain. V was trimmed by 6 bases and J by 3 bases, leaving 14 bases between them. The CDR3 is 14 amino acids. The germline gives CDR1 GTSNPN, CDR2 SVGIG (reference sequence). The CDR3 DNA reads TGTGCCTGTTCCGGAGAAGTCCCTAATGAAAAACTGTTTTTT. Its protein is CACSGEVPNEKLFF.

CDR3 coding DNA: TGTGCCAGCACCCAAGTCCCAGGGAACACTGAAGCTTTCTTT. Protein sequence: CASTQVPGNTEAFF. The chain is built from TRBV9 and TRBJ1-1, with no clear D. V dropped 6 bases and J dropped 1 base, with 13 bases sitting between them. The CDR3 spans 14 residues. Germline CDR1 and CDR2: SGDLS and YYNGEE.